This T cell receptor beta chain was sequenced for a study of blood T cell repertoires in COVID-19. Sequencing used immunoSEQ multiplex PCR; TCRdb keeps in-frame clones, though not all of them. Of under 350,000 clones in the sample, around nine tenths are singletons; the top ten hold about 4.2%. The CDR3 consists of 15 residues. The V gene lost 1 base and the J gene lost 2 bases, with 12 bases spanning the gap. The V gene's germline CDR1 is SGHRS and CDR2 YFSETQ. The chain couples TRBV5-1 to TRBJ1-1; D is perhaps TRBD1 (5 bases). This sequence originates from a man aged 40-55 years with acute or convalescent COVID-19. The sequenced sample consisted of peripheral blood. CDR3 nucleotide sequence: TGCGCCAGCAGCTTGTCGTGGGGACTTAACACTGAAGCTTTCTTT. Its translation: CASSLSWGLNTEAFF.